These T cell receptor beta chains were read from a single sample in a study of shared clonotypes between healthy human individuals. The data were produced by immunoSEQ multiplex PCR, yet TCRdb's version contains in-frame clones alone and is incomplete. The sample has 2 million to 3 million clones, roughly 93% seen once; the top ten hold 0.35% to 0.45%. The material sequenced was naive CD4+ T cells from PBMCs. Receptor source: a man aged 18-30 years in good health. Some clones in this sample may be carry-over from other donors' samples. The CDR3 runs from the conserved cysteine through the conserved F or W. A D gene is named only where the DNA matches it firmly.

D: NA; V: TRBV11-2; J: TRBJ1-1; DNA: TGTGCCAGCAGCTTATTTGGGACGGTGAGCGCTGAAGCTTTCTTT; CDR3: CASSLFGTVSAEAFF
D: NA; V: TRBV20-1; J: TRBJ2-4; DNA: TGCAGTGCTAGGGACCTAAACATTCAGTACTTC; CDR3: CSARDLNIQYF
D: NA; V: TRBV27; J: TRBJ2-2; DNA: TGTGCCAGCAGGGTTGTCTCAGGGATCGGGGAGCTGTTTTTT; CDR3: CASRVVSGIGELFF
D: NA; V: TRBV7-3; J: TRBJ2-2; DNA: TGTGCCAGCAGCCACAGGGTTTTTGGGGACACCGGGGAGCTGTTTTTT; CDR3: CASSHRVFGDTGELFF
D: TRBD2; V: TRBV9; J: TRBJ2-1; DNA: TGTGCCAGCAGTTACGGTGATCTAGCGGGAGTTTACAATGAGCAGTTCTTC; CDR3: CASSYGDLAGVYNEQFF
D: TRBD1; V: TRBV19; J: TRBJ2-7; DNA: TGTGCCAGTAGTGAACGAGGACAGGGGGCTGTACTAGCGGGTAACGAGCAGTACTTC; CDR3: CASSERGQGAVLAGNEQYF
D: TRBD2; V: TRBV6-5; J: TRBJ2-7; DNA: TGTGCCAGCAGATCGCGGACTAGCGGGAGTGATGAGCAGTACTTC; CDR3: CASRSRTSGSDEQYF
D: NA; V: TRBV5-8; J: TRBJ1-5; DNA: TGTGCCAGCAGCTTGGAGGCTGGGGCAGGCAATCAGCCCCAGCATTTT; CDR3: CASSLEAGAGNQPQHF
D: NA; V: TRBV30; J: TRBJ2-3; DNA: TGTGCCTGGAGTGCTAGCGCGAGCACAGATACGCAGTATTTT; CDR3: CAWSASASTDTQYF
D: NA; V: TRBV7-9; J: TRBJ2-3; DNA: TGTGCCAGCAGCTTAGCAGGGTCCGCAGATACGCAGTATTTT; CDR3: CASSLAGSADTQYF
D: NA; V: TRBV19; J: TRBJ2-3; DNA: TGTGCCACCGACTCACCGTGGACAGGCACAGATACGCAGTATTTT; CDR3: CATDSPWTGTDTQYF
D: TRBD2; V: TRBV5-1; J: TRBJ2-5; DNA: TGCGCCAGCAGCTTGGGACTAGCGGGATTCCAAGAGACCCAGTACTTC; CDR3: CASSLGLAGFQETQYF
D: NA; V: TRBV28; J: TRBJ2-3; DNA: TGTGCCAGCAGTTTTTGGGGGACCAATACGCAGTATTTT; CDR3: CASSFWGTNTQYF
D: NA; V: TRBV9; J: TRBJ2-7; DNA: TGTGCCAGCAGCGCCTCGGAGGGTTTAACCTACGAGCAGTACTTC; CDR3: CASSASEGLTYEQYF
D: TRBD1; V: TRBV18; J: TRBJ2-7; DNA: TGTGCCAGCTCAACCCTTGGACAGGGGGTTTCCTACGAGCAGTACTTC; CDR3: CASSTLGQGVSYEQYF
D: NA; V: TRBV28; J: TRBJ2-3; DNA: TGTGCCAGCAGGCAGCGGCAGCCGGTGGATACGCAGTATTTT; CDR3: CASRQRQPVDTQYF
D: NA; V: TRBV19; J: TRBJ2-2; DNA: TGTGCCAGTAGTATCGAGTACACCGGGGAGCTGTTTTTT; CDR3: CASSIEYTGELFF
D: NA; V: TRBV6-5; J: TRBJ1-4; DNA: TGTGCCAGCAGTTACCAGGGTTCTAATGAAAAACTGTTTTTT; CDR3: CASSYQGSNEKLFF
D: NA; V: TRBV28; J: TRBJ1-2; DNA: TGTGCCAGCAGTTCATTCTCAGGGACGGCGTCTCGGTACACCTTC; CDR3: CASSSFSGTASRYTF
D: NA; V: TRBV5-6; J: TRBJ1-1; DNA: TGTGCCAGCAGCCGAGGACGGGGTCGGAACACTGAAGCTTTCTTT; CDR3: CASSRGRGRNTEAFF